Listed here are 6 T cell receptor beta chains from one sample, sequenced in a study of cytomegalovirus exposure and HLA in healthy donors. 60 Vbeta and 13 Jbeta primers were used in PCR. Profiling relied on immunoSEQ multiplex PCR, and the TCRdb table lists in-frame clones only, not all of them. The table shows about 120,000 clones, with over 9.5% occurring only once. Sequences were obtained from PBMCs. The receptors shown here come from a woman in her late teens or twenties in good health and CMV-seropositive.

This clone was found a few times. The rearrangement joins TRBV14 to TRBJ2-1; D is possibly TRBD2 (6 bases). Germline values: CDR1 SGHDN, CDR2 FVKESK. V dropped 0 bases and J dropped 5 bases, with 14 bases sitting between them. This CDR3 is built from 16 residues. As DNA, the CDR3 is TGTGCCAGCAGCCAAGAGAAAATCGGGAGCCACAATGAGCAGTTCTTC. Its protein is CASSQEKIGSHNEQFF.

This clone was seen at least ten times. The chain uses TRBV10-3 and TRBJ1-2, with 7 bases matching TRBD1. The CDR3 loop spans 13 amino acids. Germline CDR1 ENHRY, CDR2 SYGVKD. V dropped 2 bases and J dropped 4; count of bases not matched to a gene: 1. CDR3 DNA: TGTGCCATCAGTGAGGACAGGGCCTATGGCTACACCTTC. Translating it yields CAISEDRAYGYTF.

A few counts support this clone. V and J are TRBV5-4 and TRBJ2-5; maybe TRBD1 (6 bases). The V end lost 7 bases, the J end lost 5 bases, and 15 bases lay between the germline ends. The germline gives CDR1 SGHNT, CDR2 YYREEE (reference sequence). The CDR3 is 13 amino acids. CDR3 DNA sequence: TGTGCCAGCGAACTGGGGGCGCGGGAGACCCAGTACTTC. It encodes CASELGARETQYF.

The V call is TRBV4-1, the J call TRBJ1-2, with D possibly being TRBD1 (6 bases). This CDR3 has 15 residues. Per the germline V gene, CDR1 is MGHRA and CDR2 is YSYEKL. Trimming removed 1 base at V and 5 bases at J, with 14 bases between. In nucleotides, the CDR3 is TGCGCCAGCAGCCAAGGGATAGGGGGGGTTTATGGCTACACCTTC. This encodes CASSQGIGGVYGYTF.

The sample holds a few counts of this clone. The J gene is TRBJ2-5, the V gene TRBV7-3, with 8 bases fitting TRBD1. Germline CDR1 and CDR2: SGHTA and FQGTGA. The CDR3 spans 15 residues. Trimming took 1 base from V and 2 from J; bases not matched to a gene: 3. CDR3 sequence: CASSLMGQDQETQYF. The CDR3 DNA sequence: TGTGCCAGCAGCTTAATGGGACAGGATCAAGAGACCCAGTACTTC.

Comment on this clone: Mismatch with germline at one junction end may stem from a read error. This chain connects TRBV7-7 to TRBJ2-7, with 11 bases identical to TRBD2. This CDR3 has 13 residues. The germline gives CDR1 SSHAT, CDR2 FNYEAQ (reference sequence). In DNA form, the CDR3 reads TGTGCTAGCAGCCGCGGACTAGCGGGTGAGCAGTACTTC. Its translation: CASSRGLAGEQYF.